This T cell receptor (beta chain) originates from a study of T cell responses to AZD1222 COVID-19 vaccine. Broader study findings: Donors were largely white British and mainly female; clonal diversity was possibly underestimated. Close to half of all spike-specific TCRs reportedly target regions of the variants that are unmutated.

Investigators merged groups given second doses at roughly 4 or roughly 12 weeks. After removal of 3 bases from V and 3 bases from J, the junction contained 6 bases not matched to a gene. The CDR3 has 15 amino acids. Germline values: CDR1 DFQATT, CDR2 SNEGSKA (reference sequence). This clone came up a few times. Its antigen is not known. Clones were read by immunoSEQ multiplex PCR, and TCRdb kept only the in-frame ones, dropping some. The sample consists of approximately 100,000 clones, more than 70% of them appearing once. The clonotype was recovered from an adult who received the AZD1222 COVID-19 vaccine. V is TRBV20-1 and J is TRBJ2-1; 9 bases fit TRBD2. The sequenced sample was peripheral blood, obtained 28 days after the second AZD1222 dose. The CDR3 reads CSASMRAGGYNEQFF. DNA for the CDR3: TGCAGTGCTAGTATGCGAGCGGGGGGCTACAATGAGCAGTTCTTC.